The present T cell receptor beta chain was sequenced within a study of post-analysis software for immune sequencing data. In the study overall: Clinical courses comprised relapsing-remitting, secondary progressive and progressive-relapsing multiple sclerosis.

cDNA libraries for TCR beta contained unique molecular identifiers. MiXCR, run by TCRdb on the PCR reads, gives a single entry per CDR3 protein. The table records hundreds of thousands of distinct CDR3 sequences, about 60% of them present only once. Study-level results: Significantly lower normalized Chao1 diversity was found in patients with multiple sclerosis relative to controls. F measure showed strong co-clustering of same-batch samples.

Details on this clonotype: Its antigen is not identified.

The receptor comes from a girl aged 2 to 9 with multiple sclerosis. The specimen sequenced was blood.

The CDR3 loop reads CASGTTGSNQPQHF. The CDR3 DNA reads as TGTGCCAGCGGAACGACGGGTTCCAATCAGCCCCAGCATTTT. The V call is TRBV6-2 or TRBV6-3, the J call TRBJ1-5; D remains unclear. The CDR3 covers 14 residues. V lost 8 bases to trimming and J lost 3 bases, with 14 bases between them. Per germline, CDR1 MNHEY and CDR2 SVGEGT.